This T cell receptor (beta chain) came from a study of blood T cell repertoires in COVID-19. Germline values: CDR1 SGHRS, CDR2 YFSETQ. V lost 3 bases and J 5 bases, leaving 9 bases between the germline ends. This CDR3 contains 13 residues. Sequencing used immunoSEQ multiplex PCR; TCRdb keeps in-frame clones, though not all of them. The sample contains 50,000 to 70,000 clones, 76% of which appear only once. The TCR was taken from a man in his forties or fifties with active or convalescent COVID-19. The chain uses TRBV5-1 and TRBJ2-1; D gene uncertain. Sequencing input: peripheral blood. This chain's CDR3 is CASSWSVNNEQFF. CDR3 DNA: TGCGCCAGCAGCTGGTCAGTCAACAATGAGCAGTTCTTC.